A single sample gave rise to the 23 T cell receptor beta chains below, sequenced in a study of CD8 T cells in ankylosing spondylitis. MiXCR, run by TCRdb on the 5' RACE reads, gives a single entry per CDR3 protein. The sample includes fewer than 350,000 distinct CDR3 sequences, roughly 10% of them seen just once. Sequenced material: blood, either unsorted or a sorted T cell fraction (not recorded which). Receptors were obtained from a female donor with ankylosing spondylitis or in good health (not recorded which).

This clonotype was detected ten times or more. The J gene is TRBJ2-1, the V gene TRBV20-1; D tentatively reads TRBD1 or TRBD2 (5 bases each). The CDR3 sequence is 12 residues long. Germline values: CDR1 DFQATT, CDR2 SNEGSKA (reference sequence). DNA of the CDR3: TGCCTTGCCGGGACCTCCTACAATGAGCAGTTCTTC. Translating gives CLAGTSYNEQFF.

This clonotype came up many times. The chain uses TRBV21-1 and TRBJ2-1. TRBV21-1 is listed as a pseudogene. This CDR3 is built from 14 residues. The CDR3 here is CASSKVNYYNEQFF. As DNA, the CDR3 is TGTGCCAGCAGCAAAGTAAACTATTACAATGAGCAGTTCTTC.

Ten or more counts support this clonotype. The rearrangement joins TRBV10-3 to TRBJ1-5; weak D call: TRBD1 (5 bases). The germline V gene has CDR1 ENHRY and CDR2 SYGVKD. V lost 0 bases and J lost 7, with 10 bases in between. The CDR3 extends over 14 amino acids. The CDR3 bases are TGTGCCATCAGTGAGTCCAGGGACGGGCAGCCCCAGCATTTT. Translation: CAISESRDGQPQHF.

The sample holds many counts of this clonotype. The chain joins TRBV5-1 to TRBJ2-1; maybe TRBD1 (5 bases). Germline V gene lookup returns CDR1 SGHRS and CDR2 YFSETQ. Trimming cost V 3 bases and J 3 bases, with 13 bases left between them. CDR3 length: 15 residues. DNA of the CDR3: TGCGCCAGCAGCTCCTCTCCAGGGAACTACAATGAGCAGTTCTTC. This encodes CASSSSPGNYNEQFF.

This clonotype occurred many times. V usage is TRBV10-3 and J usage is TRBJ1-1, with TRBD1 identical over 7 bases. Germline V lookup: CDR1 ENHRY, CDR2 SYGVKD. This CDR3 has 16 amino acids. Trimming cost V 0 bases and J 0 bases; bases outside gene matches: 4. Here the CDR3 reads CAISESGGGLNTEAFF. CDR3 in DNA: TGTGCCATCAGTGAGTCAGGAGGGGGCCTGAACACTGAAGCTTTCTTT.

This clonotype was observed at least ten times. The chain employs TRBV7-9 and TRBJ1-4; 9 bases align to TRBD1. The CDR3 extends over 14 amino acids. The trim removed 6 bases at V and 5 bases at J, leaving 4 bases unmatched. Looked up from germline, CDR1 is SEHNR and CDR2 is FQNEAQ (reference sequence). The CDR3 sequence: CASRSGTGNEKLFF. The CDR3 nucleotides are TGTGCCAGCAGGAGCGGGACAGGGAATGAAAAACTGTTTTTT.

This clonotype was picked up many times. V usage is TRBV5-1 and J usage is TRBJ2-1, with 9 bases identical to TRBD2. CDR1 and CDR2 from the germline V gene are SGHRS and YFSETQ. V shed 7 bases, J shed 2 bases, and the junction held 4 bases outside the gene matches. The CDR3 is 14 residues long. The CDR3 sequence: CASGPSGAYNEQFF. The CDR3 nucleotides are TGCGCCAGCGGTCCTAGCGGGGCCTACAATGAGCAGTTCTTC.

The sample holds a few counts of this clonotype. The genes are TRBV7-9 and TRBJ1-5; no firm D call. Germline V gene lookup returns CDR1 SEHNR and CDR2 FQNEAQ (reference sequence). The CDR3 length is 13 residues. The V and J ends lost 5 bases and 3 bases respectively, with 8 bases between them. CDR3 in amino acids: CASSGANNQPQHF. As DNA, the CDR3 is TGTGCCAGCAGCGGTGCGAACAATCAGCCCCAGCATTTT.

This clonotype was seen ten or more times. The chain recombines TRBV5-1 with TRBJ2-1, with D possibly called TRBD1 or TRBD2 (6 bases each). V lost 3 bases and J 2 bases, leaving 12 bases between the germline ends. Germline CDR1 SGHRS, CDR2 YFSETQ. The CDR3 is 15 amino acids. CDR3 coding DNA: TGCGCCAGCAGCTCGGTAGGGGGGCCCTACAATGAGCAGTTCTTC. It translates to CASSSVGGPYNEQFF.

The CDR3 reads CAIGGTVQETQYF. The CDR3 nucleotides are TGTGCCATCGGTGGGACAGTCCAAGAGACCCAGTACTTC. V usage is TRBV10-3 and J usage is TRBJ2-5; TRBD1 agrees at 7 bases. The CDR3 consists of 13 residues. After removal of 8 bases from V and 1 base from J, the junction contained 4 bases not matched to a gene. The germline V gene has CDR1 ENHRY and CDR2 SYGVKD.

The chain couples TRBV7-2 to TRBJ2-5; TRBD1 aligns across 9 bases. This CDR3 comprises 15 residues. CDR1 is SGHTA and CDR2 is FQGNSA in the germline V gene. V was pared by 8 bases and J by 2 bases, with 9 bases of the junction left unmatched. Written as DNA, the CDR3 is TGTGCCAGCTCAAAGCGGGACAGGGTACAAGAGACCCAGTACTTC. This sequence encodes CASSKRDRVQETQYF.

On this clonotype itself: Sequence at one end of the junction differs from germline and may be a read error. The V gene is TRBV7-2, the J gene TRBJ2-1, with TRBD2 identical over 7 bases. The CDR3 runs to 16 residues. Germline V gene sequence: CDR1 SGHTA, CDR2 FQGNSA. In DNA, the CDR3 is TGTGTCAGCAGCCTCTGGCGGGAGAGCCCGTACAATGAGCAGTTCTTC. Protein sequence: CVSSLWRESPYNEQFF.

The chain recombines TRBV28 with TRBJ2-7; 7 bases line up with TRBD1. The V gene end was trimmed by 2 bases and the J gene end by 4 bases; junction bases not matched to a gene: 11. Germline CDR1 and CDR2: MDHEN and SYDVKM. The CDR3 loop spans 16 amino acids. The CDR3 region is CASSLIGRDRRYEQYF. CDR3 nucleotides: TGTGCCAGCAGTTTAATAGGCCGGGACAGAAGGTACGAGCAGTACTTC.

The table lists this clonotype with many counts. CDR3 amino acids: CASSLGGSLRGYTF. CDR3 nucleotide sequence: TGCGCCAGCAGCTTGGGCGGATCTCTAAGGGGCTACACCTTC. The gene calls are TRBV5-1 and TRBJ1-2, with D unresolved. The germline CDR1 and CDR2 sequences are SGHRS and YFSETQ. The V end was cut by 0 bases, the J end by 8 bases, with 14 bases between. The CDR3 extends over 14 amino acids.

This clonotype appeared many times. The genes are TRBV12-3 or TRBV12-4 and TRBJ2-7; weak D call: TRBD1 (7 bases). Between the trimmed V and J ends, which lost 6 bases and 6 bases, there was a span of 12 bases. This CDR3 contains 12 residues. Here the CDR3 reads CASRIQGGEQYF. CDR3 coding DNA: TGTGCCAGCAGAATCCAGGGGGGCGAGCAGTACTTC.

The chain has TRBV20-1 and TRBJ2-5; no clear D. Germline assignment: CDR1 DFQATT and CDR2 SNEGSKA (reference sequence). Trimming took 0 bases from V and 1 from J, leaving 9 bases between them. The CDR3 has 14 amino acids. The CDR3 DNA is TGCAGTGCTAGAGATTCGACAATCCAAGAGACCCAGTACTTC. Amino acids: CSARDSTIQETQYF.

This clonotype was observed at least ten times. V is TRBV2 and J is TRBJ1-1, with D unclear. The CDR3 spans 12 residues. V lost 4 bases and J lost 8, with 11 bases in between. Germline assignment: CDR1 SNHLY and CDR2 FYNNEI. The CDR3 here is CASSASLQEAFF. The CDR3 DNA follows: TGTGCCAGCAGTGCTTCGTTGCAAGAAGCTTTCTTT.

There are many counts of this clonotype. This sequence joins TRBV7-6 and TRBJ1-2; the match to TRBD1 covers 9 bases. Germline CDR1 SGHVS, CDR2 FNYEAQ. The CDR3 covers 14 residues. J was trimmed by 5 bases and V by 3 bases; bases with no gene match: 4. This CDR3 reads CASSLDDRGYGYTF. As DNA, the CDR3 is TGTGCCAGCAGCTTGGACGACAGGGGGTATGGCTACACCTTC. The whole variable domain, filled in from reference TRBV7-6 and TRBJ1-2, reads GAGVSQSPRYKVTKRGQDVALRCDPISGHVSLYWYRQALGQGPEFLTYFNYEAQQDKSGLPNDRFSAERPEGSISTLTIQRTEQRDSAMYRCASSLDDRGYGYTFGSGTRLTVV.

In the case of this clonotype: The junction does not match germline at one end; this may be a read error. The chain links TRBV7-6 to TRBJ2-1; D is ambiguous. The CDR3 contains 11 residues. CDR1 is SGHVS and CDR2 is FNYEAQ in the germline V gene. The CDR3: CASSADNVQFF. As DNA, the CDR3 is TGTGCCAGCAGCGCCGACAATGTGCAGTTCTTC.

This clonotype was picked up many times. J is TRBJ1-5 and V is TRBV7-9, with a tentative D call TRBD1 (5 bases). V lost 5 bases, J lost 0 bases, and 8 bases lay in between. Germline V gives CDR1 SEHNR, CDR2 FQNEAQ (reference sequence). The CDR3 sequence is 14 residues long. The CDR3 DNA reads as TGTGCCAGCAGCCTCGACAGTAGCAATCAGCCCCAGCATTTT. Translating it yields CASSLDSSNQPQHF.

The chain employs TRBV7-9 and TRBJ2-3; D is ambiguous. This CDR3 has 13 amino acids. Germline V gives CDR1 SEHNR, CDR2 FQNEAQ (reference sequence). Trimming took off 7 bases at V and 6 bases at J, with 14 bases between the two ends. The CDR3 reads CASTSLGSDTQYF. The CDR3 DNA reads TGTGCCAGCACCAGCTTGGGTTCGGATACGCAGTATTTT.

This clonotype has at least ten counts. The rearrangement joins TRBV10-3 to TRBJ1-4; D is undetermined. Germline CDR1 and CDR2: ENHRY and SYGVKD. This CDR3 has 13 amino acids. Trimming removed 6 bases at V and 7 bases at J, with 12 bases between. The CDR3 region is CAIRAVAVEKLFF. DNA for the CDR3: TGTGCCATCAGGGCCGTAGCTGTTGAAAAACTGTTTTTT.

In this sample, this clonotype turned up many times. The chain uses TRBV28 and TRBJ1-6; 7 nucleotides agree with TRBD1. This CDR3 has 15 amino acids. The V gene's germline CDR1 is MDHEN and CDR2 SYDVKM. The J segment lost 9 bases and the V segment lost 2 bases, leaving 7 bases of the junction unmatched. The chain's CDR3 is CASSLGQEYGSPLHF. The CDR3 region has the DNA TGTGCCAGCAGTTTAGGACAGGAGTACGGTTCACCCCTCCACTTT.